The source of this T cell receptor (beta chain) is a study of graft-versus-host responses after intestinal transplantation. Study-wide background: Once they had received anti-thymocyte globulin induction, all recipients took tacrolimus and steroids for three to four years.

The J segment lost 7 bases and the V segment lost 7 bases, leaving 7 bases of the junction unmatched. CDR3 length: 14 amino acids. Germline CDR1 and CDR2: MDHEN and SYDVKM. A few counts support this clone. Antigen specificity is unknown. Overall study findings and caveats: GvH clones turned up in recipient marrow; some had shown up first in ileum or blood.

Measured with immunoSEQ multiplex PCR; TCRdb has only the in-frame clones, and not every one. Of more than 80,000 clones detected, about 89% appear once; the ten largest clones hold approximately 0.34%. The sequences come from unstimulated CD4+ T cells sorted from spleen or lymph node cells, collected before intestinal transplant. V is TRBV28 and J is TRBJ1-5; 10 bases match TRBD1. This clonotype was obtained from a human donor who received an intestinal transplant. The CDR3 DNA follows: TGTGCCAGCACGTTAGGACAGGGGGGCCAGCCCCAGCATTTT. This translates into CASTLGQGGQPQHF.